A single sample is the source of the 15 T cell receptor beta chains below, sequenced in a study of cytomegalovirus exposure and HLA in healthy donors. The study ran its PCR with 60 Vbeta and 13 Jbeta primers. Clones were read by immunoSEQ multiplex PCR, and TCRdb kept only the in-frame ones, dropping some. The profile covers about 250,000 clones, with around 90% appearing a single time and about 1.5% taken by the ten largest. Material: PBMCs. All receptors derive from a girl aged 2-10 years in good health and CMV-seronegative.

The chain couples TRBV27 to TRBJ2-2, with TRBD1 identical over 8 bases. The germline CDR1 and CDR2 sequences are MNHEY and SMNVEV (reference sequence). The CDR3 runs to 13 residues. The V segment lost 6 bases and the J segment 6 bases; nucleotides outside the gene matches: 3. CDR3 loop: CASSRDRPGELFF. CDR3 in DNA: TGTGCCAGCAGCCGGGACAGGCCCGGGGAGCTGTTTTTT.

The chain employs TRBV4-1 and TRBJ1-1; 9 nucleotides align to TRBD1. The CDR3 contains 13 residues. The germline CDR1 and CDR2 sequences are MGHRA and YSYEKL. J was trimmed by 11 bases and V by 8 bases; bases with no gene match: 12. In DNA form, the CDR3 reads TGCGCCAGCTCCTCGGGACAGGGCGACGGGGCTTTCTTT. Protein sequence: CASSSGQGDGAFF.

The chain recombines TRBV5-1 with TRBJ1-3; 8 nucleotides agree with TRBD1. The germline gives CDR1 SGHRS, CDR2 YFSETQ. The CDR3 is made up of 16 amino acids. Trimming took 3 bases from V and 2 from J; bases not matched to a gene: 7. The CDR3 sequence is CASSSRQGAAGNTIYF. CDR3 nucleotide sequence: TGCGCCAGCAGCTCTCGTCAGGGGGCGGCTGGAAACACCATATATTTT.

Written as DNA, the CDR3 is TGCAGCGTTGTTGGGACTTCGAACGAGCAGTACTTC. It encodes CSVVGTSNEQYF. This rearrangement joins TRBV29-1 to TRBJ2-7; D possibly corresponds to TRBD2 (6 bases). Trimming left V 4 bases short and J 5 bases short, with 12 bases between. This CDR3 has 12 amino acids. Germline V gene sequence: CDR1 SQVTM, CDR2 ANQGSEA.

The CDR3 nucleotides read TGTGCCAGCAGTGAATATCGAGCGGGAGGAAATACGCAGTATTTT. Its protein is CASSEYRAGGNTQYF. The J gene is TRBJ2-3, the V gene TRBV2, with 9 nucleotides matching TRBD2. The germline CDR1 and CDR2 sequences are SNHLY and FYNNEI. The CDR3 runs to 15 residues. Trimming at V came to 2 bases and at J to 7 bases, leaving 7 bases not matched to a gene.

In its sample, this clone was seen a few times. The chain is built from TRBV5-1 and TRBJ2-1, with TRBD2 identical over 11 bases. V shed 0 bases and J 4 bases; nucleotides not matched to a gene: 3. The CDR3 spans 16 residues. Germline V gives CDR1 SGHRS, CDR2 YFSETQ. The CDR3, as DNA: TGCGCCAGCAGCTTGGCCGGGACTAGCGGTTACAATGAGCAGTTCTTC. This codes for CASSLAGTSGYNEQFF.

The CDR3 DNA reads as TGTGCCTGGAATGTGGGACTACCTAAGAACAATGAGCAGTTCTTC. It is translated as CAWNVGLPKNNEQFF. The rearrangement links TRBV30 to TRBJ2-1; 7 bases are a match to TRBD2. The CDR3 loop spans 15 amino acids. CDR1 GTSNPN and CDR2 SVGIG come from the germline V gene (reference sequence). J gave up 5 bases and V 4 bases, and 11 bases lay outside the gene matches.

The CDR3 protein is CASSVSNGGNTEAFF. For the CDR3, the DNA is TGTGCCAGCAGCGTTAGTAACGGGGGGAACACTGAAGCTTTCTTT. The genes are TRBV9 and TRBJ1-1; TRBD1 is a possible D gene (5 bases). This CDR3 spans 15 amino acids. V lost 2 bases and J 1 base, leaving 12 bases between the germline ends. Germline values: CDR1 SGDLS, CDR2 YYNGEE.

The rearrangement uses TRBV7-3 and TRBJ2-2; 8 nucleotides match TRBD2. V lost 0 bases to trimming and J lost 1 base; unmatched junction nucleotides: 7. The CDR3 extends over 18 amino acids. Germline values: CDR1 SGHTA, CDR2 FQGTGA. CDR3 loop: CASSLTIGGGWNTGELFF. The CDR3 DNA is TGTGCCAGCAGCTTAACGATCGGCGGGGGGTGGAACACCGGGGAGCTGTTTTTT.

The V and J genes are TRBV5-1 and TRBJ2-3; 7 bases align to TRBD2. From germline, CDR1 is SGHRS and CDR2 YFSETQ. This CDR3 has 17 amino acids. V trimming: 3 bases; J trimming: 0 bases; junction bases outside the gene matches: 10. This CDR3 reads CASSYRLASTSTDTQYF. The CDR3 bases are TGCGCCAGCAGCTACCGACTAGCTTCAACTAGCACAGATACGCAGTATTTT.

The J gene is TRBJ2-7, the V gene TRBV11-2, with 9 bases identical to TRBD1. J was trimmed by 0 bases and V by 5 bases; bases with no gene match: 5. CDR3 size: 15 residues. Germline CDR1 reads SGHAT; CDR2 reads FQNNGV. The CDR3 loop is CASSAAGQGSYEQYF. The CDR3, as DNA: TGTGCCAGCAGCGCAGCGGGACAGGGCTCCTACGAGCAGTACTTC.

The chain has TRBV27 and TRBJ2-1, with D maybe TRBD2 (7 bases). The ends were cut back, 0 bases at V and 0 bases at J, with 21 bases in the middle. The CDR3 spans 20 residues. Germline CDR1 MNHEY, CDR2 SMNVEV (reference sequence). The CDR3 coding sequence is TGTGCCAGCAGTTTATCGGGGTTGGGGGGGCTCTCCTTCTCCTACAATGAGCAGTTCTTC. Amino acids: CASSLSGLGGLSFSYNEQFF.

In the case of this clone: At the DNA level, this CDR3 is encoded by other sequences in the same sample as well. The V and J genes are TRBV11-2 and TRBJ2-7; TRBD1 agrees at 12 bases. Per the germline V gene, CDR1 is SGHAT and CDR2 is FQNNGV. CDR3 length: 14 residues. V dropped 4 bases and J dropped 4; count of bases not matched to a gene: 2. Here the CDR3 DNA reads TGTGCCAGCAGCTCGGGACAGGGGGCGTACGAGCAGTACTTC. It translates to CASSSGQGAYEQYF. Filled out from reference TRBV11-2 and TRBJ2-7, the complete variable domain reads EAGVAQSPRYKIIEKRQSVAFWCNPISGHATLYWYQQILGQGPKLLIQFQNNGVVDDSQLPKDRFSAERLKGVDSTLKIQPAKLEDSAVYLCASSSGQGAYEQYFGPGTRLTVT.

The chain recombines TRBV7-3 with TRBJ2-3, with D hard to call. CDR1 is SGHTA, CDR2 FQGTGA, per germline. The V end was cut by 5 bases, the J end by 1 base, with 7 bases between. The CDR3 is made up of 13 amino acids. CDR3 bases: TGTGCCAGCAGCCTCCTTGGCACAGATACGCAGTATTTT. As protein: CASSLLGTDTQYF.

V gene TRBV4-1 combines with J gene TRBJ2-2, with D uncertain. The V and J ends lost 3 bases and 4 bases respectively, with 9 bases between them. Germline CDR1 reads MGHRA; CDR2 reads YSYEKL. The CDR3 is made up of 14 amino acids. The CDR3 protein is CASSHLSSTGELFF. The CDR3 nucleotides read TGCGCCAGCAGCCACCTTAGTAGCACCGGGGAGCTGTTTTTT.